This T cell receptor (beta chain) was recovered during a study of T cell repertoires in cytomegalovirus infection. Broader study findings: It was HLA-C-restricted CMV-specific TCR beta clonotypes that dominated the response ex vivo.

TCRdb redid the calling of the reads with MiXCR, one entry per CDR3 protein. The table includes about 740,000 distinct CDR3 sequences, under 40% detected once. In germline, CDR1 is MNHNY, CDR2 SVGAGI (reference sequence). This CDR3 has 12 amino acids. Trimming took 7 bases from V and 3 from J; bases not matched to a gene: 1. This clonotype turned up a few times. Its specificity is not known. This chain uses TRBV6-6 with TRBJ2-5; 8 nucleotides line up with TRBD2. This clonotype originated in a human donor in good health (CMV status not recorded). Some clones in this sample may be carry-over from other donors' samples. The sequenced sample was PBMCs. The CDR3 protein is CASKAGEETQYF. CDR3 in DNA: TGTGCCAGCAAAGCGGGAGAAGAGACCCAGTACTTC.